This T cell receptor beta chain was recovered during a study of CD8+CD57+ T cells in acquired aplastic anemia. Study details: The average for DNA from sorted CD4+ and CD8+ cells was 2.5 to 4 ug.

Germline values: CDR1 SGHTA, CDR2 FQGTGA. V gave up 4 bases and J gave up 6 bases; unmatched junction bases: 8. This CDR3 is 16 amino acids long. As for this clonotype: The target antigen is unknown.

Genomic DNA constituted the template upon which TCR beta VDJ and CDR3 profiling was performed. In TCRdb, the reads were re-called with MiXCR into one record per CDR3 protein. The sample comprises around 180,000 distinct CDR3 sequences, 64% of which are singletons, and about 43% rests with the top ten. Study observations and caveats: CD8+ Simpson's diversity did not differ significantly between patients and controls. In common between the patients and the controls were around 29 CD8+ CDR3 sequences.

What was sequenced was sorted CD4+, CD8+, or CD8+CD57+ T cells (not recorded which) from PBMCs. The TCR was taken from a human donor with severe aplastic anemia or a healthy control (not recorded which). This chain connects TRBV7-3 to TRBJ2-2; 10 positions match TRBD1. CDR3 nucleotides: TGTGCCAGCAGCTCATTACCGGGACAGGGGTCCGGGGAGCTGTTTTTT. Translated: CASSSLPGQGSGELFF.